This entry lists 9 T cell receptor beta chains sequenced from one sample in a study of shared clonotypes between healthy human individuals. The data were produced by immunoSEQ multiplex PCR, yet TCRdb's version contains in-frame clones alone and is incomplete. This table holds millions of clones, approximately 95% found once. The sequencing sample was made of naive CD4+ T cells sorted from blood. Sample subset: CD45RA+ positively selected. These receptors all come from a man younger than 35 in good health.

This clone was seen more than once but under ten times. A read error is possible here, since a much larger clone lies one base away. The chain is built from TRBV25-1 and TRBJ1-5, with D uncertain. The V and J ends lost 8 bases and 2 bases respectively, with 4 bases between them. Germline assignment: CDR1 MGHDK and CDR2 SYGVNS. The CDR3 consists of 11 residues. CDR3 sequence: CASRGNQPQHF. CDR3 in DNA: TGTGCCAGCCGGGGCAATCAGCCCCAGCATTTT. The full variable domain, with the rest looked up from reference TRBV25-1 and TRBJ1-5, is EADIYQTPRYLVIGTGKKITLECSQTMGHDKMYWYQQDPGMELHLIHYSYGVNSTEKGDLSSESTVSRIRTEHFPLTLESARPSHTSQYLCASRGNQPQHFGDGTRLSIL.

The chain couples TRBV18 to TRBJ2-7, with a possible D match to TRBD1 (5 bases). The CDR3 loop spans 13 amino acids. V was trimmed by 0 bases and J by 5 bases, leaving 8 bases between them. Germline V CDR1 and CDR2: KGHSH, LQKENI. The CDR3 nucleotides read TGTGCCAGCTCACCACCGCTGGGGCACGAGCAGTACTTC. This codes for CASSPPLGHEQYF.

This chain links TRBV2 with TRBJ2-1; 7 bases are shared with TRBD1. Unmatched junction bases numbered 12, after V lost 8 bases and J lost 2 bases. The CDR3 spans 16 residues. Germline CDR1 reads SNHLY; CDR2 reads FYNNEI. CDR3 loop: CASLGDGTETYNEQFF. CDR3 nucleotides: TGTGCCAGCCTGGGGGATGGGACAGAGACCTACAATGAGCAGTTCTTC.

This sequence joins TRBV7-6 and TRBJ2-7; the match to TRBD1 covers 8 bases. The CDR3 covers 13 residues. The V and J ends lost 5 bases and 7 bases, in that order; junction bases with no gene match: 7. In germline, CDR1 is SGHVS, CDR2 FNYEAQ. The CDR3 DNA is TGTGCCAGCAGCCCAACCAGGGACAGGGAGCAGTACTTC. It encodes CASSPTRDREQYF.

Turning to this clone: At the DNA level, this CDR3 is encoded by other sequences in the same sample as well. This chain joins TRBV10-2 and TRBJ2-7, with D uncertain. Germline values: CDR1 WSHSY, CDR2 SAAADI. V was clipped by 6 bases and J by 2 bases, with 8 bases between them. The length of the CDR3 is 12 residues. This CDR3 reads CASRGSTYEQYF. The CDR3 nucleotides are TGCGCCAGCAGGGGGTCGACCTACGAGCAGTACTTC.

The rearrangement links TRBV9 to TRBJ2-5; D is perhaps TRBD1 or TRBD2 (6 bases each). Germline V gene data show CDR1 as SGDLS and CDR2 as YYNGEE. The V end lost 4 bases, the J end lost 5 bases, and 21 bases lay between the germline ends. The CDR3 covers 16 residues. As DNA, the CDR3 is TGTGCCAGCAGCCCGCCGGGTTTGCAGGGGAGGGAGACCCAGTACTTC. The encoded protein is CASSPPGLQGRETQYF.

A single count supports this clone. The chain has TRBV2 and TRBJ2-3; TRBD2 matches at 12 bases. Germline V gene lookup returns CDR1 SNHLY and CDR2 FYNNEI. J lost 4 bases, V lost 4 bases, and 6 bases had no gene match. The CDR3 runs to 16 residues. Here the CDR3 DNA reads TGTGCCAGCAGTGTAACTAGCGGGAGGACGTCAGATACGCAGTATTTT. It translates to CASSVTSGRTSDTQYF.

Concerning this clone itself: This sequence may be a read error, since a much larger clone differs from it by one base. J is TRBJ2-7 and V is TRBV27; no firm D call. This CDR3 comprises 13 residues. Trimming left V 8 bases short and J 0 bases short, with 11 bases between. CDR1 MNHEY and CDR2 SMNVEV come from the germline V gene (reference sequence). The CDR3 DNA sequence: TGTGCCAGCGGTTCGGGCAGCTCCTACGAGCAGTACTTC. Residues: CASGSGSSYEQYF.

The chain couples TRBV5-1 to TRBJ2-7; TRBD1 aligns across 9 bases. CDR3 length: 14 amino acids. Germline lookup yields CDR1 SGHRS and CDR2 YFSETQ. The junction had 8 bases not matched to a gene; V was cut back by 3 bases and J by 7 bases. Written as DNA, the CDR3 is TGCGCCAGCAGCTCCCCGGGACAGGGTGGTGAGCAGTACTTC. Amino acids: CASSSPGQGGEQYF.